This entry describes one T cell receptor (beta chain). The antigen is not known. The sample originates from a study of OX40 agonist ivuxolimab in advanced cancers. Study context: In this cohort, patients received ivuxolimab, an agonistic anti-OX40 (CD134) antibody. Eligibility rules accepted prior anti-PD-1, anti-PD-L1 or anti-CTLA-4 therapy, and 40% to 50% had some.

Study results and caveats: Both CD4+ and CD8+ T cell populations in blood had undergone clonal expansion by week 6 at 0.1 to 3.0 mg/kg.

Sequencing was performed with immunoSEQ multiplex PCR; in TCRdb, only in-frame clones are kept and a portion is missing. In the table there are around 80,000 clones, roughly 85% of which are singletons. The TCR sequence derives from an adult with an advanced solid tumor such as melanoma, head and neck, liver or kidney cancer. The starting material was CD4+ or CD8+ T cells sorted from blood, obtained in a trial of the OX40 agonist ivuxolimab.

CDR3 DNA: TGTGCCAGCAGCTCCAGGGGGCAGGGAATGGGTGGCTACACCTTC. Its translation is CASSSRGQGMGGYTF. The chain has TRBV9 and TRBJ1-2; 8 bases are shared with TRBD1. V lost 4 bases, J lost 7 bases, and 12 bases stayed unmatched. The germline V gene encodes CDR1 SGDLS and CDR2 YYNGEE. CDR3 length: 15 amino acids.